Shown below are 6 T cell receptor beta chains from a single sample sequenced in a study of early stage breast cancer tumors. Profiled with immunoSEQ multiplex PCR; TCRdb holds only in-frame clones, not every one. The repertoire holds 25,000 to 35,000 clones, with around 67% as singletons. The sequenced sample was blood. The receptors were gathered from a person aged 40-50 years with breast cancer.

The rearrangement uses TRBV29-1 and TRBJ2-3; D is unresolved. Germline values: CDR1 SQVTM, CDR2 ANQGSEA. Trimming stripped 4 bases from V and 0 bases from J, with 11 bases between. This CDR3 region has 14 residues. The CDR3 bases are TGCAGCGTTGCTTCCGGATCTAGCACAGATACGCAGTATTTT. Its translation is CSVASGSSTDTQYF.

The chain recombines TRBV30 with TRBJ2-7; 7 bases fit TRBD2. V was clipped by 1 base and J by 3 bases; unmatched bases: 6. Germline V lookup: CDR1 GTSNPN, CDR2 SVGIG (reference sequence). The CDR3 spans 14 residues. The CDR3 spells CAWSGGGPRYEQYF. The CDR3 DNA reads as TGTGCCTGGAGTGGGGGAGGGCCCCGCTACGAGCAGTACTTC.

The chain has TRBV7-9 and TRBJ2-7, with 11 bases fitting TRBD1. V lost 5 bases, J lost 4 bases, and 4 bases stayed unmatched. Germline CDR1 and CDR2: SEHNR and FQNEAQ (reference sequence). There are 14 residues in the CDR3. Here the CDR3 DNA reads TGTGCCAGCAGCCCAGGACAGGGGGCGTACGAGCAGTACTTC. Amino acids: CASSPGQGAYEQYF.

This clone appeared a few times. The rearrangement uses TRBV5-1 and TRBJ2-1; D call uncertain. V was clipped by 0 bases and J by 5 bases, with 6 bases between them. CDR3 length: 13 residues. CDR1 SGHRS and CDR2 YFSETQ come from the germline V gene. The chain's CDR3 is CASSLVENNEQFF. DNA of the CDR3: TGCGCCAGCAGCTTGGTTGAAAACAATGAGCAGTTCTTC.

The chain recombines TRBV6-5 with TRBJ1-2; D not certain. This CDR3 contains 15 residues. Trimming stripped 6 bases from V and 3 bases from J, with 17 bases between. Looked up from germline, CDR1 is MNHEY and CDR2 is SVGAGI. The CDR3: CASRNQLAYDYGYTF. CDR3 bases: TGTGCCAGCAGGAATCAGCTGGCATATGACTATGGCTACACCTTC.

The chain couples TRBV7-2 to TRBJ1-1; 7 bases fit TRBD1. The CDR3 is 13 amino acids. CDR1 is SGHTA, CDR2 FQGNSA, per germline. Losses at the gene ends were 3 bases for V and 11 bases for J; bases not matched to a gene: 9. CDR3 sequence reads: CASSFNRGSLAFF. For the CDR3, the DNA is TGTGCCAGCAGCTTTAACAGGGGATCGCTGGCTTTCTTT.